The rows below give T cell receptor beta chains drawn from one sample of a study of OX40 agonist ivuxolimab in advanced cancers. Repertoires were generated with immunoSEQ multiplex PCR, while TCRdb's copy carries only in-frame clones and drops some. Of some 15,000 clones listed, about 89% are singletons. The sample consisted of CD4+ or CD8+ T cells sorted from blood, taken in a trial of the OX40 agonist ivuxolimab. All receptors derive from an adult with an advanced solid tumor such as melanoma, head and neck, liver or kidney cancer. Both conserved end residues are part of each CDR3. A D gene is named only where the DNA matches it firmly. Some rows have no size entry. The others give once, few or many, or a class for an expanded clone.

clone_size j_call v_call d_call cdr3_aa cdr3_nt
. TRBJ2-3 TRBV30 . CAWSIAVVGDTQYF TGTGCCTGGAGTATAGCGGTTGTGGGAGATACGCAGTATTTT
. TRBJ1-2 TRBV28 . CASSPSPAGNYGYTF TGTGCCAGCAGTCCGTCACCGGCAGGGAACTATGGCTACACCTTC
. TRBJ1-4 TRBV28 . CASSSQGEVNEKLFF TGTGCCAGCAGTTCCCAGGGCGAGGTGAATGAAAAACTGTTTTTT
. TRBJ1-5 TRBV7-2 . CASSSTGSWQPQHF TGTGCCAGCAGTTCAACAGGGTCGTGGCAGCCCCAGCATTTT
. TRBJ2-7 TRBV27 TRBD2 CASSLRAGVDEQYF TGTGCCAGCAGTTTACGAGCGGGAGTGGACGAGCAGTACTTC
. TRBJ1-1 TRBV6-5 . CASSYREASVEAFF TGTGCCAGCAGTTACAGGGAAGCGAGTGTGGAAGCTTTCTTT
. TRBJ2-1 TRBV7-9 . CASSFGPHNEQFF TGTGCCAGCAGTTTCGGACCACACAATGAGCAGTTCTTC
. TRBJ2-5 TRBV9 TRBD1 CASSSPKDRGETQYF TGTGCCAGCAGCTCCCCGAAGGACAGGGGGGAGACCCAGTACTTC
. TRBJ2-3 TRBV15 . CATSTGASTDTQYF TGTGCCACCAGCACGGGCGCTAGCACAGATACGCAGTATTTT
. TRBJ1-5 TRBV13 . CASSLGDRNQPQHF TGTGCCAGCAGCTTAGGTGACCGTAATCAGCCCCAGCATTTT
. TRBJ2-3 TRBV10-1 . CASSESWGDTQYF TGCGCCAGCAGTGAGTCATGGGGAGATACGCAGTATTTT
. TRBJ2-7 TRBV5-1 . CASSLDGSSYEQYF TGCGCCAGCAGCTTGGATGGGAGCTCCTACGAGCAGTACTTC
. TRBJ2-7 TRBV19 TRBD2 CASSGTMAPYEQYF TGTGCCAGTAGTGGGACTATGGCCCCCTACGAGCAGTACTTC
. TRBJ1-4 TRBV9 . CASSVGVNANEKLFF TGTGCCAGCAGCGTAGGGGTGAACGCTAATGAAAAACTGTTTTTT
. TRBJ1-5 TRBV6-1 . CASSDTGFAQHF TGTGCCAGCAGTGATACGGGGTTTGCCCAGCATTTT
. TRBJ2-3 TRBV28 . CASSLWRGSLSTDTQYF TGTGCCAGCAGTTTGTGGCGGGGAAGCTTGAGTACAGATACGCAGTATTTT
. TRBJ2-3 TRBV7-6 . CASSLVADSGTQYF TGTGCCAGCAGCTTAGTGGCGGACTCGGGTACGCAGTATTTT
few TRBJ1-4 TRBV5-1 . CASRQDEKLFF TGCGCCAGCCGGCAGGATGAAAAACTGTTTTTT
. TRBJ1-1 TRBV4-1 . CASSLQPLVTEAFF TGCGCCAGCAGCCTTCAACCGTTGGTCACTGAAGCTTTCTTT
. TRBJ2-3 TRBV9 TRBD2 CASSASGEADTQYF TGTGCCAGCAGCGCTAGCGGAGAGGCAGATACGCAGTATTTT
. TRBJ2-7 TRBV7-6 . CASSLEPSGNYEQYF TGTGCCAGCAGCTTAGAGCCCAGCGGCAACTACGAGCAGTACTTC
. TRBJ2-1 TRBV13 TRBD1 CASGEQGVLFF TGTGCCAGCGGAGAACAGGGGGTCCTGTTCTTC
once TRBJ2-1 TRBV19 TRBD2 CASKSGLAAYNEQFF TGTGCCAGTAAAAGTGGACTAGCGGCCTACAATGAGCAGTTCTTC
. TRBJ2-5 TRBV27 . CASSLMGGREGETQYF TGTGCCAGCAGTTTAATGGGTGGACGCGAGGGGGAGACCCAGTACTTC